This TCR beta chain was profiled in a study of shared clonotypes between healthy human individuals. Study observations and caveats: Relative to clonotypes present in all four donors, those not shared had lower generation probabilities.

An even split of each subset's genomic DNA across several immunoSEQ plates was performed. Clones were read by immunoSEQ multiplex PCR, and TCRdb kept only the in-frame ones, dropping some. Of about 1 million clones listed, around 75% are singletons. Turning to this clone: The antigen is undetermined.

The V segment lost 5 bases and the J segment 10 bases; nucleotides outside the gene matches: 14. This CDR3 region has 17 residues. CDR1 and CDR2 from the germline V gene are SGDLS and YYNGEE. This TCR was sampled from a man aged 18-30 years in good health. This sequence joins TRBV9 and TRBJ2-4; TRBD2 agrees at 14 bases. Sequencing input: memory CD4+ T cells sorted from blood. As to subset: CD45RA-negative fraction. The CDR3 DNA reads as TGTGCCAGCAGTGCCTTTTCCGGGACTAGCGGGGGAGGGATTCAGTACTTC. Residues: CASSAFSGTSGGGIQYF.